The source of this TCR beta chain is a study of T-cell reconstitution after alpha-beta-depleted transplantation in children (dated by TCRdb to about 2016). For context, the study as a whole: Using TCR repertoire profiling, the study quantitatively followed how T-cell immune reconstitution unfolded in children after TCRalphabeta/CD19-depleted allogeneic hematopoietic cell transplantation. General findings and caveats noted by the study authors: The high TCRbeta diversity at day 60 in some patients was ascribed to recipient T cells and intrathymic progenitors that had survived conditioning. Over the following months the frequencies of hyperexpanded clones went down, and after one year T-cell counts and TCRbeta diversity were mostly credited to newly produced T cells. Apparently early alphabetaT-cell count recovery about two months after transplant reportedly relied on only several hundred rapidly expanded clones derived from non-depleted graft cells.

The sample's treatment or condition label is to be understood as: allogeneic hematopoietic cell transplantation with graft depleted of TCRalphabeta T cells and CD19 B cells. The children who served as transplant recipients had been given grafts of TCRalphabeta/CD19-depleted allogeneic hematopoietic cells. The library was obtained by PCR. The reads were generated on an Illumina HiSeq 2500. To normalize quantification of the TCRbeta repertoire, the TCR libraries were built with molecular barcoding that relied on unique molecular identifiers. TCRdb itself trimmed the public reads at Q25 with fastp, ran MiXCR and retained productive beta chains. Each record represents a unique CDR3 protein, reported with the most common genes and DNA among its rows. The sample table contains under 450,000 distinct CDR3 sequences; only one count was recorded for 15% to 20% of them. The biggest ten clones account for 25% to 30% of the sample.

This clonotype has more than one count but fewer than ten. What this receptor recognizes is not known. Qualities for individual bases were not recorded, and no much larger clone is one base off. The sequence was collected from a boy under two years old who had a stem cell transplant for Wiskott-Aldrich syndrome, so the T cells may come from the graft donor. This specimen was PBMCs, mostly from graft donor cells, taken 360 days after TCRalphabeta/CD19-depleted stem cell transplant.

The CDR3 has the sequence CSAISSPGLAGASHEQYF. The DNA is as follows: TGCAGTGCCATCTCATCCCCGGGACTAGCGGGGGCGTCCCACGAGCAGTACTTC. The rearrangement combines TRBV20-1 with TRBJ2-7, with 14 junctional bases fitting TRBD2. CDR1 and CDR2, looked up from the germline V gene (reference sequence), are DFQATT and SNEGSKA. Germline trimming amounts to 6 bases on V and 5 bases on J, with 18 as the count of junction bases outside the gene matches. Reading from cysteine to phenylalanine, the CDR3 counts 18 amino acids. The CDR3 DNA has 54 bases and is translated from base 1.